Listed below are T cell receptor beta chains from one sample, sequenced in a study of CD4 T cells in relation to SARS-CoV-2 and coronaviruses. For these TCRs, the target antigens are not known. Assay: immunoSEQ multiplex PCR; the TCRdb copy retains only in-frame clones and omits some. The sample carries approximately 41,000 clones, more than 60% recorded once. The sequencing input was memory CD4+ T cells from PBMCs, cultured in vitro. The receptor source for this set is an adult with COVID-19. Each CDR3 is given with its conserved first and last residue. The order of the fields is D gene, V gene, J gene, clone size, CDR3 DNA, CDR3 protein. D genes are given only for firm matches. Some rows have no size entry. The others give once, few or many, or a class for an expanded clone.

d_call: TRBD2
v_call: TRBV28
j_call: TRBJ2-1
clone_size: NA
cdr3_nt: TGTGCCAGCAGATCGGGAGGGCCTAGGAATGAGCAGTTCTTC
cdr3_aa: CASRSGGPRNEQFF

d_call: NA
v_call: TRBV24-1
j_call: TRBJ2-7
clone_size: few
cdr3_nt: TGTGCCACCAGTGACTCGACAGCTGGGTACGAGCAGTACTTC
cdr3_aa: CATSDSTAGYEQYF

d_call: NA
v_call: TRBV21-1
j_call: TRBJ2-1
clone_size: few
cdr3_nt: TGTGCCAGCAGCAAAAACGGGGGCTCCTACAATGAGCAGTTCTTC
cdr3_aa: CASSKNGGSYNEQFF

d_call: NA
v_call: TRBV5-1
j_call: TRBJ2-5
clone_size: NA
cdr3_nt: TGCGCCAGCAGCTTGGGGGCAGAGACCCAGTACTTC
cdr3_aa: CASSLGAETQYF

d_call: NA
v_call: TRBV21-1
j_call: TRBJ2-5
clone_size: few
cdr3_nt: TGTGCCAGCAGCAAACTTGAGTACCAAGAGACCCAGTACTTC
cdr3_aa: CASSKLEYQETQYF

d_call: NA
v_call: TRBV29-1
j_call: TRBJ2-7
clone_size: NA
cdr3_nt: TGCAGCGTTCTACAGGGAAGTGCCGAGCAGTACTTC
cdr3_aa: CSVLQGSAEQYF

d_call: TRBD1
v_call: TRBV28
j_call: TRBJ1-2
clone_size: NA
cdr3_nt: TGTGCCAGCAGTTTGGGGGACAGGGGATTGTATGGCTACACCTTC
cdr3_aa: CASSLGDRGLYGYTF

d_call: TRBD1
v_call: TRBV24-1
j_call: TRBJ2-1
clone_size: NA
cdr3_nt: TGTGCCACCCGAGGTGGGACAGGCTCCTACAATGAGCAGTTCTTC
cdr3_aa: CATRGGTGSYNEQFF

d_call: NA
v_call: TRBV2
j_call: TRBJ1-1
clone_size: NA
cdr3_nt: TGTGCCAGCAGTGATAGGCGGAATGAAGCTTTCTTT
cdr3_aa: CASSDRRNEAFF

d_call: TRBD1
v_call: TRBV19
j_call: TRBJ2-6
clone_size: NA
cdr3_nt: TGTGCCAGTAGTAACTTACAGGGGTCTGGGGCCAACGTCCTGACTTTC
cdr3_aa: CASSNLQGSGANVLTF

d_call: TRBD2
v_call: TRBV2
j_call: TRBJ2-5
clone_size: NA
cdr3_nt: TGTGCCAGCAGAGCGGGAGGGCCGGGGGAGACCCAGTACTTC
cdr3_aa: CASRAGGPGETQYF

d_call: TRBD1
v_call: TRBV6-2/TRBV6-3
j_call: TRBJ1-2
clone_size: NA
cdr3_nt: TGTGCCAGCAGTTACGGACAGGGTGATGGCTACACCTTC
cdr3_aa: CASSYGQGDGYTF

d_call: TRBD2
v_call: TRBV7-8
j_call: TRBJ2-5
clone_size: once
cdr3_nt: TGTGCCAGCAGCTTAGCCGGGAGGCGGTTAGAGACCCAGTACTTC
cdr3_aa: CASSLAGRRLETQYF

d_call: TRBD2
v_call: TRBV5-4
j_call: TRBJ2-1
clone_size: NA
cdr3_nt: TGTGCCAGCAGCCGACACGGGGGGATGACTAGTGGCAATGAGCAGTTCTTC
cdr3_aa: CASSRHGGMTSGNEQFF

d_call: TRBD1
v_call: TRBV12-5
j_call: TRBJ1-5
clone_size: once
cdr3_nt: TGTGCTAGTGGTTTGGTATTTAGGGGACAGGGATTCTTGCCCCAGCATTTT
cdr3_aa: CASGLVFRGQGFLPQHF

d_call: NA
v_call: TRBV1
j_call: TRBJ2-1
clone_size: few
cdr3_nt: TGCACCAGCAGCCAAGATCTGTCCGGGAGGGGCTCCTACAATGAGCAGTTCTTC
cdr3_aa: CTSSQDLSGRGSYNEQFF

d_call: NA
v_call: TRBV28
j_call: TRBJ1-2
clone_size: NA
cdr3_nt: TGTGCCAGCACCAAACAGGGTCCGGGCTCCTATGGCTACACCTTC
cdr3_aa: CASTKQGPGSYGYTF

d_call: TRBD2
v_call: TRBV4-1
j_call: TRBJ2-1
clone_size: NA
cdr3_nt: TGCGCCAGCAGCCAAACCCCCAGGACTAGCGGGATATACAATGAGCAGTTCTTC
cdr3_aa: CASSQTPRTSGIYNEQFF

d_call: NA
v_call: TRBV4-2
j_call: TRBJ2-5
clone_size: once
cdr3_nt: TGTGCCAGCAGCCGAGGCTTGTCAGGGGTCGAAGTGACCCAGTACTTC
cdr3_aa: CASSRGLSGVEVTQYF

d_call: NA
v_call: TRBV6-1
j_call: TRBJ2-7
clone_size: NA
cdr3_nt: TGTGCCAGCAGTGATACCCTGACAGGTACCGAGCAGTACTTC
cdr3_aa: CASSDTLTGTEQYF

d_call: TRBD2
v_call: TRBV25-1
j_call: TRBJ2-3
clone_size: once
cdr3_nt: TGTGCCAGCAGTGTTACTAGCGGGGCTAGCACAGATACGCAGTATTTT
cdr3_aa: CASSVTSGASTDTQYF

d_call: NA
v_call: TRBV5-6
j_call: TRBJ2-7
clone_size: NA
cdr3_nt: TGTGCCAGCAGCTTGACCGGGAGCGGCTACGAGCAGTACTTC
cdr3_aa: CASSLTGSGYEQYF

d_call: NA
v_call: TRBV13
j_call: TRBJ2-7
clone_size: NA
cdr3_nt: TGTGCCAGCAGCTTAGAGGCGAGGGTATCATCCTACGAGCAGTACTTC
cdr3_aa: CASSLEARVSSYEQYF

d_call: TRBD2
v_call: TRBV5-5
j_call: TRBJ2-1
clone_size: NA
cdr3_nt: TGTGCCAGCAGCTGGACTAGCGACAATGAGCAGTTCTTC
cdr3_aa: CASSWTSDNEQFF

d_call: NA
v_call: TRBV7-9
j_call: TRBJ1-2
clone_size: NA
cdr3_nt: TGTGCCAGCAGGGGCGGTGGGTATGGCTACACCTTC
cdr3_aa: CASRGGGYGYTF

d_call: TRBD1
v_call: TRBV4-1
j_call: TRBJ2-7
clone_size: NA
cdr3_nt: TGCGCCAGCAGCCAAGCCGGGACAGGGGGCGCGGTGCAGTACTTC
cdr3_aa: CASSQAGTGGAVQYF

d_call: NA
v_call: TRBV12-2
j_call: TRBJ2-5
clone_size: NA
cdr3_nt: TGTGCAAGTCGCTTAGCGATCGCCGGAGAGGGGCAAGAGACCCAGTACTTC
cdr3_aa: CASRLAIAGEGQETQYF

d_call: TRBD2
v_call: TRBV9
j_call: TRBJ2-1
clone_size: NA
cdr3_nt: TGTGCCAGCAGCGTCTCGGGACTAGCGGTGAATGAGCAGTTCTTC
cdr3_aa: CASSVSGLAVNEQFF